Each of the 21 T cell receptor beta chains below was sequenced from the same sample in a study of blood T cell repertoires in COVID-19. Libraries were prepared by immunoSEQ multiplex PCR; TCRdb keeps only in-frame clonotypes and omits some of them. The data hold over 100,000 clones, with more than 80% observed a single time. The sequenced sample consisted of peripheral blood. Receptors originate from a man aged 40-50 years with acute or convalescent COVID-19.

The gene calls are TRBV5-6 and TRBJ2-7; 8 nucleotides line up with TRBD2. The CDR3 loop spans 14 amino acids. From germline, CDR1 is SGHDT and CDR2 YYEEEE. Unmatched junction bases numbered 5, after V lost 2 bases and J lost 4 bases. CDR3 sequence: CASSFKAGVYEQYF. Written as DNA, the CDR3 is TGTGCCAGCAGCTTTAAAGCGGGAGTATACGAGCAGTACTTC.

V is TRBV6-5 and J is TRBJ2-7; the match to TRBD1 covers 7 bases. J was trimmed by 5 bases and V by 5 bases; bases with no gene match: 3. The CDR3 spans 12 residues. Germline V gives CDR1 MNHEY, CDR2 SVGAGI. CDR3 sequence: CASSTDRDEQYF. CDR3 in DNA: TGTGCCAGCAGTACCGACAGGGACGAGCAGTACTTC.

The J gene is TRBJ1-1, the V gene TRBV4-3; 10 positions agree with TRBD1. V dropped 3 bases and J dropped 0; count of bases not matched to a gene: 1. The CDR3 contains 15 residues. Germline CDR1 LGHNA, CDR2 YSLEER. CDR3 in amino acids: CASSQTGGMNTEAFF. In DNA, the CDR3 is TGCGCCAGCAGCCAGACAGGGGGCATGAACACTGAAGCTTTCTTT.

The chain couples TRBV25-1 to TRBJ1-6; 7 nucleotides match TRBD1. The CDR3 is 15 amino acids. Germline V gene lookup returns CDR1 MGHDK and CDR2 SYGVNS. Germline trimming cut 5 bases from V and 7 bases from J; bases unmatched to any gene: 8. The CDR3 DNA is TGTGCCAGCAGTAGCACGGGGACAGTCAATTCACCCCTCCACTTT. This gives the protein CASSSTGTVNSPLHF.

The chain joins TRBV4-3 to TRBJ1-6; perhaps TRBD1 as D (6 bases). The CDR3 runs to 15 residues. Trimming removed 0 bases from V and 10 bases from J, with 13 bases in between. Germline V CDR1 and CDR2: LGHNA, YSLEER. CDR3 in amino acids: CASSQEPGAGSPLHF. Written as DNA, the CDR3 is TGCGCCAGCAGCCAAGAGCCAGGGGCAGGCTCACCCCTCCACTTT.

The chain couples TRBV19 to TRBJ2-2; TRBD1 matches at 8 bases. Germline CDR1 LNHDA, CDR2 SQIVND (reference sequence). Trimming removed 7 bases from V and 6 bases from J; junction bases left unmatched: 10. The CDR3 spans 15 residues. This chain's CDR3 is CASTPADRGAGELFF. In nucleotides, the CDR3 is TGTGCCAGTACCCCCGCCGACAGGGGTGCCGGGGAGCTGTTTTTT.

This clone was picked up one time. The chain links TRBV19 to TRBJ2-3; the D is unclear. V was clipped by 3 bases and J by 2 bases, with 6 bases between them. CDR1 and CDR2 from the germline V gene are LNHDA and SQIVND (reference sequence). The CDR3 loop spans 13 amino acids. This chain's CDR3 is CASSMFHTDTQYF. CDR3 nucleotide sequence: TGTGCCAGTAGTATGTTTCACACAGATACGCAGTATTTT.

This sequence joins TRBV5-1 and TRBJ2-3; 9 bases are a match to TRBD2. J gave up 2 bases and V 0 bases, and 4 bases lay outside the gene matches. CDR1 is SGHRS, CDR2 YFSETQ, per germline. This CDR3 contains 16 residues. CDR3 sequence (DNA): TGCGCCAGCAGCTTGGAAAGCGGGGGGTACACAGATACGCAGTATTTT. Translated: CASSLESGGYTDTQYF.

The CDR3 bases are TGCAGCGTAGAGAATAGGGACAGGGGAAAATATGGCTACACCTTC. Translated, it gives CSVENRDRGKYGYTF. The gene calls are TRBV29-1 and TRBJ1-2, with 10 bases that match TRBD1. CDR1 is SQVTM and CDR2 is ANQGSEA in the germline V gene. J was trimmed by 5 bases and V by 6 bases; bases with no gene match: 12. This CDR3 contains 15 residues. Combining the CDR3 with reference TRBV29-1 and TRBJ1-2 gives the whole variable domain SAVISQKPSRDICQRGTSLTIQCQVDSQVTMMFWYRQQPGQSLTLIATANQGSEATYESGFVIDKFPISRPNLTFSTLTVSNMSPEDSSIYLCSVENRDRGKYGYTFGSGTRLTVV.

V and J are TRBV7-8 and TRBJ2-5; the D gene is possibly TRBD1 (6 bases). Germline V CDR1 and CDR2: SGHVS, FQNEAQ. CDR3 length equals 14 residues. V was clipped by 1 base and J by 5 bases, with 11 bases between them. Written as DNA, the CDR3 is TGTGCCAGCAGCTTAGGGCAGGGGACCGAGACCCAGTACTTC. Its translation is CASSLGQGTETQYF.

V and J are TRBV20-1 and TRBJ1-1, with a tentative D call TRBD1 (6 bases). Germline V lookup: CDR1 DFQATT, CDR2 SNEGSKA (reference sequence). The CDR3 is 14 residues long. Trimming left V 6 bases short and J 1 base short, with 15 bases between. The CDR3 region is CSASVGQPNTEAFF. CDR3 coding DNA: TGCAGTGCAAGTGTAGGACAGCCGAACACTGAAGCTTTCTTT.

The chain recombines TRBV3-1 (or the pseudogene TRBV3-2) with TRBJ2-1; 10 bases fit TRBD2. This CDR3 spans 19 amino acids. With 1 base clipped from V and 0 bases from J, the junction kept 9 bases outside the gene matches. Germline V gives CDR1 LGHDT, CDR2 YNNKEL (reference sequence). The CDR3 sequence: CASSQGLAGAPSSYNEQFF. The CDR3 nucleotides read TGTGCCAGCAGCCAAGGGCTAGCGGGAGCGCCGAGCTCCTACAATGAGCAGTTCTTC.

This chain uses TRBV30 with TRBJ2-3; 7 nucleotides match TRBD1. Unmatched junction bases numbered 13, after V lost 4 bases and J lost 3 bases. This CDR3 has 16 amino acids. Germline V gene data show CDR1 as GTSNPN and CDR2 as SVGIG (reference sequence). Here the CDR3 DNA reads TGTGCCTGGATAGCCCCCGCGAGGGGGCCTACAGATACGCAGTATTTT. Translated: CAWIAPARGPTDTQYF. The variable domain in full, with the rest retrieved from reference TRBV30 and TRBJ2-3, is SQTIHQWPATLVQPVGSPLSLECTVEGTSNPNLYWYRQAAGRGLQLLFYSVGIGQISSEVPQNLSASRPQDRQFILSSKKLLLSDSGFYLCAWIAPARGPTDTQYFGPGTRLTVL.

The V call is TRBV3-1 (or the pseudogene TRBV3-2), the J call TRBJ1-6; unclear D gene. The germline V gene has CDR1 LGHDT and CDR2 YNNKEL (reference sequence). The V and J ends lost 4 bases and 8 bases respectively, with 9 bases between them. The CDR3 runs 13 residues. The CDR3 bases are TGTGCCAGCAGCCGTGACTTCGATTCACCCCTCCACTTT. This translates into CASSRDFDSPLHF.

This chain links TRBV5-4 with TRBJ1-2; D possibly corresponds to TRBD1 (5 bases). The CDR3 is made up of 15 amino acids. Germline CDR1 reads SGHNT; CDR2 reads YYREEE (reference sequence). Between the trimmed V and J ends, which lost 0 bases and 2 bases, there was a span of 11 bases. The CDR3, as DNA: TGTGCCAGCAGCTTGGTATCGGGGGTGAACTATGGCTACACCTTC. It specifies CASSLVSGVNYGYTF. The whole variable domain, remainder taken from reference TRBV5-4 and TRBJ1-2, is ETGVTQSPTHLIKTRGQQVTLRCSSQSGHNTVSWYQQALGQGPQFIFQYYREEENGRGNFPPRFSGLQFPNYSSELNVNALELDDSALYLCASSLVSGVNYGYTFGSGTRLTVV.

The CDR3, as DNA: TGCGCCAGCAGCCAAGAGGGCAGGGACACTGAAGCTTTCTTT. Its translation: CASSQEGRDTEAFF. The V gene is TRBV4-1, the J gene TRBJ1-1, with D tentatively TRBD1 (5 bases). Germline CDR1 is MGHRA and CDR2 is YSYEKL. There are 14 residues in the CDR3. The germline V and J ends were trimmed by 0 bases and 3 bases, with 8 bases remaining between them.

The chain recombines TRBV29-1 with TRBJ1-1; a possible D gene is TRBD1 (5 bases). Trimming shortened V by 8 bases and J by 4 bases, and 23 bases separated the two germline ends. Germline CDR1 and CDR2: SQVTM and ANQGSEA. The CDR3 consists of 15 residues. CDR3 sequence reads: CSPGGAVHTPTEAFF. The CDR3 DNA follows: TGCAGCCCCGGAGGGGCCGTCCATACCCCCACTGAAGCTTTCTTT.

V usage is TRBV6-6 and J usage is TRBJ1-6; no clear D gene. CDR1 is MNHNY and CDR2 is SVGAGI in the germline V gene (reference sequence). V lost 2 bases and J 7 bases, leaving 15 bases between the germline ends. The CDR3 contains 16 residues. The CDR3 DNA sequence: TGTGCCAGCAGTTACGTCTCCACAGTCCTAAATTCACCCCTCCACTTT. Protein: CASSYVSTVLNSPLHF.

The rearrangement joins TRBV5-4 to TRBJ1-6; a weak D match, TRBD1 (5 bases). Germline lookup yields CDR1 SGHNT and CDR2 YYREEE (reference sequence). Trimming shortened V by 3 bases and J by 8 bases, and 15 bases separated the two germline ends. The CDR3 spans 15 residues. The CDR3 loop is CASSYRPGQHSPLHF. CDR3 coding DNA: TGTGCCAGCAGCTACCGGCCAGGGCAACATTCACCCCTCCACTTT.

Only a few counts were recorded for this clone. The CDR3 DNA follows: TGTGCCAGCAGAGGGGATTACGCTGAAGCTTTCTTT. It encodes CASRGDYAEAFF. The chain is built from TRBV6-1 and TRBJ1-1; tentatively, D is TRBD1 (5 bases). The CDR3 has 12 amino acids. Germline V gives CDR1 MNHNS, CDR2 SASEGT. V was clipped by 6 bases and J by 6 bases, with 11 bases between them.

The gene calls are TRBV7-2 and TRBJ1-6; a weak D match, TRBD1 (6 bases). The germline gives CDR1 SGHTA, CDR2 FQGNSA. Trimming removed 2 bases from V and 7 bases from J, with 9 bases in between. The CDR3 has 14 amino acids. The CDR3 DNA reads TGTGCCAGCAGCTTAATGGGACAAAATTCACCCCTCCACTTT. It translates to CASSLMGQNSPLHF.